This TCR beta chain is drawn from a study of blood T cell repertoires in COVID-19. Across the whole study: From the United States, Italy and Spain came samples of acute and convalescent COVID-19.

Trimming pared 3 bases from V and 2 bases from J, leaving 6 bases between. The CDR3 totals 12 residues. Clones were read by immunoSEQ multiplex PCR, and TCRdb kept only the in-frame ones, dropping some. The table includes roughly 52,000 clones, roughly 87% detected once. The chain employs TRBV5-3 and TRBJ2-7, with D possibly matching TRBD1 (6 bases). TRBV5-3 is an ORF, with its function uncertain. This TCR derives from a man aged 35 to 55 with COVID-19, enrolled during active disease. The specimen sequenced was peripheral blood. CDR3 loop: CARSWDTYEQYF. CDR3 DNA: TGTGCCAGAAGCTGGGACACCTACGAGCAGTACTTC.